The 17 T cell receptor beta chains below come from one sample, sequenced in a study of blood T cell repertoires in COVID-19. The method was immunoSEQ multiplex PCR; TCRdb's version includes in-frame clones alone and lacks a portion of them. The repertoire consists of 70,000 to 90,000 clones, with approximately 80% occurring once and the leading ten covering approximately 12%. The source material was peripheral blood. These receptor sequences come from a human donor in a cohort sampled during active COVID-19.

A few counts support this clone. CDR3 in DNA: TGTGCCAGCAGCCAAGTCGGACTAGCGGGGGGGCCATACGAGCAGTACTTC. It translates to CASSQVGLAGGPYEQYF. The chain has TRBV4-2 and TRBJ2-7; 15 bases agree with TRBD2. This CDR3 spans 17 amino acids. CDR1 is LGHNA, CDR2 YNFKEQ, per germline. The junction had 5 bases not matched to a gene; V was cut back by 1 base and J by 4 bases.

The rearrangement joins TRBV4-2 to TRBJ1-2, with a possible D match to TRBD1 (5 bases). The length of the CDR3 is 13 residues. The ends were cut back, 0 bases at V and 6 bases at J, with 8 bases in the middle. Germline lookup yields CDR1 LGHNA and CDR2 YNFKEQ. The CDR3 DNA sequence: TGTGCCAGCAGCCAAGATGGAGGGGATGGCTACACCTTC. This translates into CASSQDGGDGYTF.

As for this clone: The sample contains more than one DNA sequence encoding this CDR3. CDR3 bases: TGTGCCAGCAGTTTTACTGGGACAGGGGGTTACGAGCAGTACTTC. Translated: CASSFTGTGGYEQYF. The chain is built from TRBV28 and TRBJ2-7; 11 positions agree with TRBD1. Germline lookup yields CDR1 MDHEN and CDR2 SYDVKM. V gave up 3 bases and J gave up 4 bases; unmatched junction bases: 5. This CDR3 is built from 15 residues.

J is TRBJ1-2 and V is TRBV28; 10 bases match TRBD1. Germline CDR1 reads MDHEN; CDR2 reads SYDVKM. This CDR3 has 13 amino acids. The J segment lost 6 bases and the V segment lost 4 bases, leaving 2 bases of the junction unmatched. This CDR3 is CASSSGQGDGYTF. DNA of the CDR3: TGTGCCAGCAGTTCTGGACAGGGGGATGGCTACACCTTC.

The chain uses TRBV19 and TRBJ1-5; 7 positions match TRBD1. This CDR3 is built from 15 residues. Germline V gene sequence: CDR1 LNHDA, CDR2 SQIVND (reference sequence). Trimming at V came to 4 bases and at J to 7 bases, leaving 10 bases not matched to a gene. For the CDR3, the DNA is TGTGCCAGTAGTACCTCCGGGACAGTTATACAGCCCCAGCATTTT. Amino acids: CASSTSGTVIQPQHF.

As concerns this clone: Mismatch with germline at one junction end may stem from a read error. V is TRBV5-1 and J is TRBJ1-4; weak D call: TRBD1 (6 bases). CDR1 is SGHRS, CDR2 YFSETQ, per germline. The CDR3 is 13 residues long. CDR3 nucleotides: TGCGCCAGCAGATTGGACAGAGTCGAAAAACTGTTTTTT. Its protein is CASRLDRVEKLFF. The full variable domain, with the rest looked up from reference TRBV5-1 and TRBJ1-4, is KAGVTQTPRYLIKTRGQQVTLSCSPISGHRSVSWYQQTPGQGLQFLFEYFSETQRNKGNFPGRFSGRQFSNSRSEMNVSTLELGDSALYLCASRLDRVEKLFFGSGTQLSVL.

This clone was observed a few times. The V gene is TRBV7-3, the J gene TRBJ1-1; a possible D gene is TRBD1 (6 bases). This CDR3 spans 13 amino acids. Trimming removed 5 bases from V and 2 bases from J, with 9 bases in between. Germline V CDR1 and CDR2: SGHTA, FQGTGA. The chain's CDR3 is CASSLDSNTEAFF. In DNA form, the CDR3 reads TGTGCCAGCAGCCTGGACAGCAACACTGAAGCTTTCTTT.

The V and J genes are TRBV6-5 and TRBJ2-3; perhaps TRBD1 as D (6 bases). The CDR3 loop spans 15 amino acids. Germline V gene data show CDR1 as MNHEY and CDR2 as SVGAGI. Deletions cut 5 bases from V and 0 bases from J, with 12 bases between. In DNA, the CDR3 is TGTGCCAGCAGTCCTCAGGGGTTTAGCACAGATACGCAGTATTTT. Encoded protein: CASSPQGFSTDTQYF.

The V gene is TRBV2, the J gene TRBJ1-1, with D possibly matching TRBD1 (6 bases). The CDR3 has 14 residues. Germline assignment: CDR1 SNHLY and CDR2 FYNNEI. Trimming shortened V by 5 bases and J by 4 bases, and 14 bases separated the two germline ends. The CDR3 nucleotides read TGTGCCAGCAGTACCAGGGGCGCGAGCACTGAAGCTTTCTTT. This codes for CASSTRGASTEAFF. Full variable domain (rest looked up from reference TRBV2 and TRBJ1-1): EPEVTQTPSHQVTQMGQEVILRCVPISNHLYFYWYRQILGQKVEFLVSFYNNEISEKSEIFDDQFSVERPDGSNFTLKIRSTKLEDSAMYFCASSTRGASTEAFFGQGTRLTVV.

This chain uses TRBV9 with TRBJ2-5; D may be TRBD1 (8 bases). Trimming removed 3 bases at V and 5 bases at J, with 14 bases between. CDR1 is SGDLS, CDR2 YYNGEE, per germline. The CDR3 has 14 amino acids. The CDR3 here is CASSDGQGGETQYF. In DNA, the CDR3 is TGTGCCAGCAGCGACGGACAGGGAGGGGAGACCCAGTACTTC.

The chain is built from TRBV7-3 and TRBJ2-3; 7 bases fit TRBD2. Germline CDR1 SGHTA, CDR2 FQGTGA. With V trimmed by 4 bases and J by 1 base, 5 bases remained unmatched. This CDR3 region has 15 residues. The CDR3 DNA reads as TGTGCCAGCAGCTCGGGCGGGAGTGGCACAGATACGCAGTATTTT. Translation gives CASSSGGSGTDTQYF.

V gene TRBV6-5 combines with J gene TRBJ2-5; D is unclear. Trimming cost V 0 bases and J 1 base, with 12 bases left between them. This CDR3 has 16 amino acids. CDR1 and CDR2 (germline): MNHEY, SVGAGI. The CDR3 DNA is TGTGCCAGCAGTTACTCCCGATCGGGTGGCCAAGAGACCCAGTACTTC. This translates into CASSYSRSGGQETQYF.

The table lists this clone with a count of one. The CDR3 region has the DNA TGTGCCAGCAGTCCTAGTAGGGAGGGCAATCAGCCCCAGCATTTT. It encodes CASSPSREGNQPQHF. The chain couples TRBV27 to TRBJ1-5, with unresolved D. The CDR3 length is 15 residues. The ends were cut back, 5 bases at V and 2 bases at J, with 13 bases in the middle. The V gene's germline CDR1 is MNHEY and CDR2 SMNVEV (reference sequence).

The J gene is TRBJ2-2, the V gene TRBV28, with D possibly matching TRBD1 (6 bases). CDR3 size: 12 residues. With 11 bases removed from V and 5 bases from J, the gap between germline ends came to 12 bases. Per germline, CDR1 MDHEN and CDR2 SYDVKM. The CDR3 loop is CAGRGGTGELFF. The CDR3 nucleotides are TGTGCCGGTCGAGGGGGTACCGGGGAGCTGTTTTTT.

This clone was seen a single time. J is TRBJ2-5 and V is TRBV5-4; no clear D gene. Germline V gene lookup returns CDR1 SGHNT and CDR2 YYREEE (reference sequence). This CDR3 contains 13 residues. V was trimmed by 1 base and J by 5 bases, leaving 9 bases between them. Here the CDR3 reads CASSLTAWETQYF. The CDR3 region has the DNA TGTGCCAGCAGCTTGACAGCCTGGGAGACCCAGTACTTC.

The genes are TRBV27 and TRBJ2-5, with TRBD2 matching over 8 bases. Germline V gives CDR1 MNHEY, CDR2 SMNVEV (reference sequence). The CDR3 totals 14 residues. J gave up 5 bases and V 3 bases, and 5 bases lay outside the gene matches. In nucleotides, the CDR3 is TGTGCCAGCAGTTTTAGCGGGACGATGGAGACCCAGTACTTC. Protein: CASSFSGTMETQYF.

The chain links TRBV28 to TRBJ2-3, with 11 bases aligning to TRBD2. CDR1 is MDHEN and CDR2 is SYDVKM in the germline V gene. With 6 bases clipped from V and 6 bases from J, the junction kept 11 bases outside the gene matches. The CDR3 consists of 16 residues. CDR3 in DNA: TGTGCCAGCAGCCCCCCGGCTAGCGGGAGGCAGGATACGCAGTATTTT. It specifies CASSPPASGRQDTQYF.